This TCR beta chain was profiled in a study of cytomegalovirus exposure and HLA in healthy donors. General study points: A previous analysis found most TCR beta V segments productive roughly 87% or roughly 30% of the time.

Germline lookup yields CDR1 SGHTA and CDR2 FQGNSA. The CDR3 extends over 16 amino acids. The V gene lost 5 bases and the J gene lost 8 bases, with 21 bases spanning the gap. This clone was seen a handful of times. Its antigen is as yet unknown. It was with 60 Vbeta and 13 Jbeta primers that the PCR ran. Sequenced by immunoSEQ multiplex PCR; TCRdb stores in-frame clones only, minus some. Here the sample spans about 140,000 clones, approximately 80% being singletons. The V call is TRBV7-2, the J call TRBJ1-4; a weak D match, TRBD1 (6 bases). This TCR came from a woman aged 40 to 50 in good health and CMV-seronegative. The sample consisted of PBMCs. The CDR3: CASSSAGTNLGEKLFF. The CDR3 nucleotides are TGTGCCAGCAGCAGTGCCGGGACAAATTTAGGGGAAAAACTGTTTTTT.